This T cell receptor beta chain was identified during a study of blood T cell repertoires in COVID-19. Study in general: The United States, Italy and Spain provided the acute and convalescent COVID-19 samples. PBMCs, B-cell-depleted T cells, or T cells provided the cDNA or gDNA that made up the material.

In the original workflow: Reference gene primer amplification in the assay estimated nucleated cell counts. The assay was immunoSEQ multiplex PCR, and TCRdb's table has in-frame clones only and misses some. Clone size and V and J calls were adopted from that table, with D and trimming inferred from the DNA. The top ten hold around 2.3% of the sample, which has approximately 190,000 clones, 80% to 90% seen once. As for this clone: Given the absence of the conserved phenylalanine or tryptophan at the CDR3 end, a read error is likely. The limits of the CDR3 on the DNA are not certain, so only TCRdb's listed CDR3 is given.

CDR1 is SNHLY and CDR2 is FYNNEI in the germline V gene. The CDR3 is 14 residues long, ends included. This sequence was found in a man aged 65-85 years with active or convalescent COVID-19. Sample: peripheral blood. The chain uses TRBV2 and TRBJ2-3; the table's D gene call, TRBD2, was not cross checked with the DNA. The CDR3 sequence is CASSEGASGSVIRY.